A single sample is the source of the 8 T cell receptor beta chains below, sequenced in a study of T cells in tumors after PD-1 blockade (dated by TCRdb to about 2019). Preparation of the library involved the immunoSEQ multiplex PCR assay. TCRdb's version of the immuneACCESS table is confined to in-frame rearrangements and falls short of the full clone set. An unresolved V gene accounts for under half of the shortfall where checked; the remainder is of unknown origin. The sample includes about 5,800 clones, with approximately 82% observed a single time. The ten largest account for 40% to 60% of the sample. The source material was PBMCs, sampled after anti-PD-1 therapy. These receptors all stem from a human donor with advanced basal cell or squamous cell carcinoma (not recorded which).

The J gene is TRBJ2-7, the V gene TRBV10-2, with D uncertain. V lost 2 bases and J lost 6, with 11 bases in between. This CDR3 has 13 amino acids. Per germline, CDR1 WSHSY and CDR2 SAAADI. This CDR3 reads CASSESPPREQYF. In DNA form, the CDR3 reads TGCGCCAGCAGTGAGAGCCCTCCCCGCGAGCAGTACTTC.

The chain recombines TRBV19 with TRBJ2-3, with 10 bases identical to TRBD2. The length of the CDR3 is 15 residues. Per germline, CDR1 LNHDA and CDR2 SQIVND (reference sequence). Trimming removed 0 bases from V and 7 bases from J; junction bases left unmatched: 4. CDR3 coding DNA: TGTGCCAGTAGTATAGAAGCGGGGGGGCCTTATACGCAGTATTTT. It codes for CASSIEAGGPYTQYF.

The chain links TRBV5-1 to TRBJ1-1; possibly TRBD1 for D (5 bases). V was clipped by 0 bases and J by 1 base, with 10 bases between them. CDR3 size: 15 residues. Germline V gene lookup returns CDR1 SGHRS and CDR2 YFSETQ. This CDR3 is CASSLAGTGNTEAFF. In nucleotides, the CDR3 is TGCGCCAGCAGCTTGGCCGGGACGGGGAACACTGAAGCTTTCTTT.

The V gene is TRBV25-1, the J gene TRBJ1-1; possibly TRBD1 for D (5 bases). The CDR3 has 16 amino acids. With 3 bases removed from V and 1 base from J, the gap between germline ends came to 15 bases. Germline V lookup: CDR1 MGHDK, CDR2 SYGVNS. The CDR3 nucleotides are TGTGCCAGCAGTGACTCACATCGGGGGGGGAACACTGAAGCTTTCTTT. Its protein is CASSDSHRGGNTEAFF.

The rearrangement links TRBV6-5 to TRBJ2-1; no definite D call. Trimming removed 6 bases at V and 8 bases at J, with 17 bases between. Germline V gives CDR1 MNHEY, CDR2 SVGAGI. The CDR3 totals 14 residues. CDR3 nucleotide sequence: TGTGCCAGCAGCCGGGCCAACACCCGGGATGAGCAGTTCTTC. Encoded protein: CASSRANTRDEQFF.

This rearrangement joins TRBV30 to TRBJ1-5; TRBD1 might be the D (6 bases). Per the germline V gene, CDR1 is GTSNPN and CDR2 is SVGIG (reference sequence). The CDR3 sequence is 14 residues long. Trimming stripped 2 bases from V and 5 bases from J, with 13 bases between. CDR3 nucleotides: TGTGCCTGGAGTCCAAACAGGGATCATCAGCCCCAGCATTTT. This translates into CAWSPNRDHQPQHF.

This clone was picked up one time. CDR3 amino acids: CASWGFGGSGYTF. CDR3 bases: TGTGCCAGCTGGGGATTTGGGGGGTCTGGCTACACCTTC. J is TRBJ1-2 and V is TRBV28; D is perhaps TRBD1 (5 bases). The V and J ends lost 8 bases and 7 bases respectively, with 17 bases between them. The CDR3 runs 13 residues. Looked up from germline, CDR1 is MDHEN and CDR2 is SYDVKM.

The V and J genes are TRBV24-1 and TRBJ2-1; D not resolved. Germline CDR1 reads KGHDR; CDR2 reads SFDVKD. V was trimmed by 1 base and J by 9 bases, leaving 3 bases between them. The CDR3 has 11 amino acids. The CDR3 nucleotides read TGTGCCACCAGTGATTTTGCTGAGCAGTTCTTC. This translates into CATSDFAEQFF.